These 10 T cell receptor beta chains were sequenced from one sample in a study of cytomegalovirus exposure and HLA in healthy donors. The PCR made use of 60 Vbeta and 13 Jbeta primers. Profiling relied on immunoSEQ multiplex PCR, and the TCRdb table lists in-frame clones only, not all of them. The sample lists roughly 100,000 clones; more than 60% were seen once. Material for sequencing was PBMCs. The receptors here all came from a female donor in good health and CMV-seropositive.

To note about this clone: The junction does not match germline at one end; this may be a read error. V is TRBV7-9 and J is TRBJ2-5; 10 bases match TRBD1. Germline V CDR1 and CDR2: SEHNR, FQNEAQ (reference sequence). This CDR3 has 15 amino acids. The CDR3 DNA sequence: TGTGCCGGCAGCTACCGGGACAGGGGCGACGAGACCCAGTACTTC. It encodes CAGSYRDRGDETQYF.

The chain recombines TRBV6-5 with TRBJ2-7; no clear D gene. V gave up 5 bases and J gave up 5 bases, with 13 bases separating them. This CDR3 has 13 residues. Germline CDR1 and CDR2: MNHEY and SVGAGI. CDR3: CASSRSTIHEQYF. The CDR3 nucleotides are TGTGCCAGCAGTCGTAGTACGATCCACGAGCAGTACTTC.

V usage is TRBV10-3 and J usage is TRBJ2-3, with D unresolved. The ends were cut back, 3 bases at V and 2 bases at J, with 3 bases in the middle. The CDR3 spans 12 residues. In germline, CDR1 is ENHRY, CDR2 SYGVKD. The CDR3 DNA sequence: TGTGCCATCAGTGACTTCACAGATACGCAGTATTTT. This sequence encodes CAISDFTDTQYF.

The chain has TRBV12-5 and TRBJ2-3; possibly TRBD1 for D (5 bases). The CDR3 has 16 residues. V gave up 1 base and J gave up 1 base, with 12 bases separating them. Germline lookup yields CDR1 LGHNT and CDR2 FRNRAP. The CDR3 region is CASGLGQPGRTDTQYF. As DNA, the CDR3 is TGTGCTAGTGGTTTGGGACAGCCCGGCCGCACAGATACGCAGTATTTT. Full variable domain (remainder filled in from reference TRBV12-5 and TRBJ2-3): DARVTQTPRHKVTEMGQEVTMRCQPILGHNTVFWYRQTMMQGLELLAYFRNRAPLDDSGMPKDRFSAEMPDATLATLKIQPSEPRDSAVYFCASGLGQPGRTDTQYFGPGTRLTVL.

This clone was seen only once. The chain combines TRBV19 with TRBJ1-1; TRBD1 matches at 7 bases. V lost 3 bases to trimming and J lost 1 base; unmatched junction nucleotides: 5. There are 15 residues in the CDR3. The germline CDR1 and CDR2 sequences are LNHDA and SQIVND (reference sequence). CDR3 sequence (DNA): TGTGCCAGTAGTATGGACAGGCGATCGAACACTGAAGCTTTCTTT. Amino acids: CASSMDRRSNTEAFF.

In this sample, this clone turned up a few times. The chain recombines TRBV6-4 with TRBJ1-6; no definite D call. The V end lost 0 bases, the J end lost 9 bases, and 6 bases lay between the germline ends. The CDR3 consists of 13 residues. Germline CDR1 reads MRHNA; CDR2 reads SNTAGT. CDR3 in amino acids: CASSDSSTSPLHF. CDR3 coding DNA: TGTGCCAGCAGTGACTCGTCTACTTCACCCCTCCACTTT.

The CDR3, as DNA: TGTGCCTGTGGGAGGGGCACCGGGGAGCTGTTTTTT. Translated, it gives CACGRGTGELFF. V gene TRBV6-5 combines with J gene TRBJ2-2, with TRBD2 matching over 7 bases. The trim removed 11 bases at V and 4 bases at J, leaving 4 bases unmatched. CDR1 MNHEY and CDR2 SVGAGI come from the germline V gene. The length of the CDR3 is 12 residues.

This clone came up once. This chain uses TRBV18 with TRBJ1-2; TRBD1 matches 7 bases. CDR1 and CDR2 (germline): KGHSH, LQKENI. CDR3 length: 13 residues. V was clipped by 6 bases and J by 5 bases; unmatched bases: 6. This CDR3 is CASSEGGKYGYTF. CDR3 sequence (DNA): TGTGCCAGCTCTGAAGGGGGCAAGTATGGCTACACCTTC.

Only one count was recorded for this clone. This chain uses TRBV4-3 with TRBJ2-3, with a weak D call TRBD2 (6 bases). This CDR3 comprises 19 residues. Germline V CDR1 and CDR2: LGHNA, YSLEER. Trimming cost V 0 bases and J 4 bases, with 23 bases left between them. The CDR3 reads CASSQDLGTAKVWADTQYF. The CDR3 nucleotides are TGCGCCAGCAGCCAAGACCTCGGGACTGCGAAAGTGTGGGCAGATACGCAGTATTTT.

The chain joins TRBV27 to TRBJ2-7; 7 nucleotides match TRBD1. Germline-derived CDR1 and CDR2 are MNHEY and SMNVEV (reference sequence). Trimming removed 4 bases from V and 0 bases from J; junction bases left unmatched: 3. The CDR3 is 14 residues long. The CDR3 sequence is CASSSDRISYEQYF. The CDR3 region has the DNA TGTGCCAGCAGTTCGGACAGGATCTCCTACGAGCAGTACTTC.